These 18 T cell receptor beta chains came from one sample sequenced in a study of cytomegalovirus exposure and HLA in healthy donors. A multiplex PCR was run with 60 Vbeta primers and 13 Jbeta primers. The method was immunoSEQ multiplex PCR; TCRdb's version includes in-frame clones alone and lacks a portion of them. With tens of thousands of clones in the sample, the ten largest clones hold around 4.8%. The specimen was PBMCs. Every receptor here comes from a woman in her thirties or forties in good health and CMV-seropositive.

V is TRBV14 and J is TRBJ2-1; the match to TRBD2 covers 8 bases. Germline CDR1 SGHDN, CDR2 FVKESK. Losses at the gene ends were 2 bases for V and 11 bases for J; bases not matched to a gene: 5. This CDR3 has 13 amino acids. This chain's CDR3 is CASSQTAGGKQFF. The CDR3 DNA reads TGTGCCAGCAGCCAAACTGCGGGAGGCAAGCAGTTCTTC.

The V and J genes are TRBV7-9 and TRBJ2-6; 8 nucleotides line up with TRBD1. Germline CDR1 reads SEHNR; CDR2 reads FQNEAQ (reference sequence). With V trimmed by 0 bases and J by 4 bases, 8 bases remained unmatched. CDR3 length: 18 amino acids. This CDR3 is CASSLAKTGVSGANVLTF. CDR3 nucleotides: TGTGCCAGCAGCTTAGCCAAGACAGGGGTGTCGGGGGCCAACGTCCTGACTTTC.

The gene calls are TRBV19 and TRBJ2-2; 7 bases map to TRBD2. Per germline, CDR1 LNHDA and CDR2 SQIVND (reference sequence). CDR3 length equals 15 residues. Trimming removed 6 bases from V and 2 bases from J; junction bases left unmatched: 6. DNA of the CDR3: TGTGCCAGTAGCCGGACTAGTCCTAACACCGGGGAGCTGTTTTTT. Residues: CASSRTSPNTGELFF.

The rearrangement uses TRBV7-9 and TRBJ2-3, with a possible D match to TRBD2 (5 bases). The CDR3 contains 16 residues. The ends were cut back, 2 bases at V and 5 bases at J, with 17 bases in the middle. Germline V lookup: CDR1 SEHNR, CDR2 FQNEAQ (reference sequence). The CDR3 coding sequence is TGTGCCAGCAGCTTACACCCCACTAGATTCCTAGATACGCAGTATTTT. This encodes CASSLHPTRFLDTQYF.

The rearrangement links TRBV19 to TRBJ2-3, with D maybe TRBD2 (7 bases). Trimming took off 5 bases at V and 2 bases at J, with 17 bases between the two ends. The CDR3 runs 16 residues. Germline lookup yields CDR1 LNHDA and CDR2 SQIVND (reference sequence). CDR3 nucleotide sequence: TGTGCCAGTAGTCCAAGGGGGGGTGAGTTCACAGATACGCAGTATTTT. Encoded protein: CASSPRGGEFTDTQYF.

The chain has TRBV19 and TRBJ1-1; 7 bases are a match to TRBD1. CDR1 and CDR2 (germline): LNHDA, SQIVND (reference sequence). This CDR3 is 16 amino acids long. The trim removed 3 bases at V and 1 base at J, leaving 8 bases unmatched. The chain's CDR3 is CASSIVPDRANTEAFF. The CDR3 nucleotides are TGTGCCAGTAGTATCGTACCCGACAGGGCGAACACTGAAGCTTTCTTT.

The chain has TRBV30 and TRBJ2-7; 7 positions agree with TRBD2. Per the germline V gene, CDR1 is GTSNPN and CDR2 is SVGIG (reference sequence). Losses at the gene ends were 6 bases for V and 3 bases for J; bases not matched to a gene: 8. The CDR3 runs to 13 residues. Here the CDR3 DNA reads TGTGCCTGCCAACGGGAGGTCCACTACGAGCAGTACTTC. Its protein product is CACQREVHYEQYF.

The CDR3 DNA reads TGTGCCAGTAGTTTCCCCGGGACAGGGTGGGCCGGGGAGCTGTTTTTT. This gives the protein CASSFPGTGWAGELFF. V and J are TRBV19 and TRBJ2-2; TRBD1 matches at 9 bases. The V and J ends lost 5 bases and 6 bases, in that order; junction bases with no gene match: 10. This CDR3 comprises 16 residues. Germline V gene data show CDR1 as LNHDA and CDR2 as SQIVND (reference sequence).

V and J are TRBV10-3 and TRBJ1-2, with a tentative D call TRBD1 (5 bases). The germline V gene encodes CDR1 ENHRY and CDR2 SYGVKD. Trimming took 2 bases from V and 4 from J, leaving 14 bases between them. There are 15 residues in the CDR3. The CDR3 coding sequence is TGTGCCATCAGTGAGCCCAGGGTGCAGGGCTATGGCTACACCTTC. It is translated as CAISEPRVQGYGYTF.

The gene calls are TRBV5-1 and TRBJ2-5; D call uncertain. Germline loops: CDR1 SGHRS, CDR2 YFSETQ. Trimming cost V 3 bases and J 3 bases, with 12 bases left between them. The CDR3 runs to 14 residues. CDR3 protein: CASSSSASKETQYF. For the CDR3, the DNA is TGCGCCAGCAGCTCCTCAGCGTCCAAAGAGACCCAGTACTTC.

This chain connects TRBV18 to TRBJ1-1; D may be TRBD1 (5 bases). Germline CDR1 is KGHSH and CDR2 is LQKENI. V shed 2 bases and J shed 0 bases, with 19 bases lying between them. CDR3 length: 18 amino acids. This CDR3 is CASSPKAQALGLNTEAFF. CDR3 coding DNA: TGTGCCAGCTCACCAAAGGCACAGGCCCTGGGTTTGAACACTGAAGCTTTCTTT.

This CDR3 reads CASSYDRARGNTIYF. The CDR3 nucleotides are TGTGCCAGCAGTTACGACAGGGCGCGCGGAAACACCATATATTTT. The rearrangement links TRBV6-6 to TRBJ1-3; 7 nucleotides line up with TRBD1. CDR1 is MNHNY, CDR2 SVGAGI, per germline (reference sequence). V lost 2 bases to trimming and J lost 4 bases; unmatched junction nucleotides: 5. The CDR3 runs to 15 residues.

This chain uses TRBV11-3 with TRBJ2-7; D is perhaps TRBD1 (6 bases). With 5 bases removed from V and 2 bases from J, the gap between germline ends came to 13 bases. The CDR3 is made up of 14 amino acids. Germline V gives CDR1 SGHNT, CDR2 YENEEA. CDR3 nucleotide sequence: TGTGCCAGCAGCCCACGGGACAAGGCCTACGAGCAGTACTTC. The encoded protein is CASSPRDKAYEQYF.

The chain links TRBV18 to TRBJ2-5; 7 bases align to TRBD1. The tail of the sequence fits TRBJ2-7 better, so the J call may be wrong. The CDR3 is 15 residues long. From germline, CDR1 is KGHSH and CDR2 LQKENI. DNA for the CDR3: TGTGCCAGCTCACACCGGGACAGACTCTCCTACGAGCAGTACTTC. Its translation: CASSHRDRLSYEQYF.

The chain is built from TRBV5-1 and TRBJ2-1; 13 nucleotides line up with TRBD2. CDR3 length: 17 amino acids. V was pared by 3 bases and J by 8 bases, with 11 bases of the junction left unmatched. From germline, CDR1 is SGHRS and CDR2 YFSETQ. CDR3 residues: CASSSHKLAGGFDEQFF. The CDR3 nucleotides are TGCGCCAGCAGCTCCCACAAACTAGCGGGAGGGTTCGATGAGCAGTTCTTC. Using reference TRBV5-1 and TRBJ2-1 for the parts outside the CDR3, the full variable domain is KAGVTQTPRYLIKTRGQQVTLSCSPISGHRSVSWYQQTPGQGLQFLFEYFSETQRNKGNFPGRFSGRQFSNSRSEMNVSTLELGDSALYLCASSSHKLAGGFDEQFFGPGTRLTVL.

V gene TRBV11-2 combines with J gene TRBJ2-7; TRBD2 aligns across 10 bases. From germline, CDR1 is SGHAT and CDR2 FQNNGV. The trim removed 4 bases at V and 2 bases at J, leaving 2 bases unmatched. The CDR3 length is 14 residues. The CDR3 DNA reads TGTGCCAGCAGCTCAAGCGGGAGGGCCTACGAGCAGTACTTC. This translates into CASSSSGRAYEQYF.

This chain links TRBV5-6 with TRBJ2-5; 9 nucleotides line up with TRBD1. The CDR3 sequence is 16 residues long. The V and J ends lost 4 bases and 6 bases, in that order; junction bases with no gene match: 13. Germline CDR1 is SGHDT and CDR2 is YYEEEE. The DNA of the CDR3 is TGTGCCAGCAGCGTCGACAGGGGGTCGGTGCAGAAGACCCAGTACTTC. Its translation: CASSVDRGSVQKTQYF.

The rearrangement links TRBV4-1 to TRBJ2-7; 8 bases are a match to TRBD1. V shed 1 base, J shed 4 bases, and the junction held 15 bases outside the gene matches. The germline V gene has CDR1 MGHRA and CDR2 YSYEKL. CDR3 length: 18 residues. The CDR3 protein is CASSQVMPAGQGGYEQYF. CDR3 nucleotide sequence: TGCGCCAGCAGCCAAGTCATGCCCGCCGGACAGGGTGGGTACGAGCAGTACTTC.